These T cell receptor beta chains were read from a single sample in a study of T cell changes during pregnancy in multiple sclerosis. Sequenced by immunoSEQ multiplex PCR; TCRdb stores in-frame clones only, minus some. The table includes roughly 42,000 clones, roughly nine tenths detected once. The sequenced sample was CD8+ T cells from peripheral blood mononuclear cells, obtained in the third trimester of pregnancy. All receptors derive from a female donor with multiple sclerosis, enrolled in a pregnancy study. CDR3s include the opening cysteine and the closing phenylalanine or tryptophan. D genes are given only for firm matches. Not every row has a clone size; where given, it reads once, few, many or a size class.

.,TRBV28,TRBJ1-5,.,TGTGCCAGCAGTTTGGGGAGCAATCAGCCTCAGCATTTT,CASSLGSNQPQHF
.,TRBV4-3,TRBJ2-6,.,TGCGCCAGCAGCAAAGACTCAGGGTCCGGGGCCAACGTCCTGACTTTC,CASSKDSGSGANVLTF
few,TRBV27,TRBJ1-2,.,TGTGCCAGCAGTCAATCCCCTAACTATGGCTACACCTTC,CASSQSPNYGYTF
.,TRBV28,TRBJ2-4,TRBD2,TGTGCCAGCAGTACCCTCCTGGGGGAGGGCCGGAACATTCAGTACTTC,CASSTLLGEGRNIQYF
.,TRBV27,TRBJ1-1,.,TGTGCCAGCAGTTTATCCAGGAACACTGAAGCTTTCTTT,CASSLSRNTEAFF
.,TRBV9,TRBJ2-5,TRBD2,TGTGCCAGCAGCGTAGACGGGGGGGTGGAGACCCAGTACTTC,CASSVDGGVETQYF
.,TRBV30,TRBJ2-5,TRBD1,TGTGCCTGGAGTGTGGTTTTTGGGACAGGGGTTCGAGAGACCCAGTACTTC,CAWSVVFGTGVRETQYF
once,TRBV9,TRBJ2-3,.,TGTGCCAGCAGCGGGGCTACTAGCACAGATACGCAGTATTTT,CASSGATSTDTQYF
.,TRBV4-1,TRBJ2-5,.,TGCGCCAGCAGCCAAATGGGGAGGCAAGAGACCCAGTACTTC,CASSQMGRQETQYF
once,TRBV5-1,TRBJ1-4,.,TGCGCCAGCAGCTTCACGGGGTCGCTGGCAACTAATGAAAAACTGTTTTTT,CASSFTGSLATNEKLFF
.,TRBV19,TRBJ2-3,TRBD2,TGTGCCAGTAGTGGGGGAACGACACTAGCGGGAGATACGCAGTATTTT,CASSGGTTLAGDTQYF
.,TRBV28,TRBJ2-7,TRBD1,TGTGCCAGCAGTATGGACAGGGGGAGCGCCTACGAGCAGTACTTC,CASSMDRGSAYEQYF
.,TRBV7-9,TRBJ2-3,.,TGTGCCAGCAGCCCGGACTTAAACACAGATACGCAGTATTTT,CASSPDLNTDTQYF
once,TRBV7-9,TRBJ2-7,.,TGTGCCAGCAGCTTAGTCCCATTCGAGCAGTACTTC,CASSLVPFEQYF
.,TRBV25-1,TRBJ1-4,.,TGTGCCAGTAAATCCTATCGGGAAAAACTGTTTTTT,CASKSYREKLFF
.,TRBV19,TRBJ2-1,.,TGTGCCATAACTAGGAGTGACGGTGAGCAGTTCTTC,CAITRSDGEQFF
.,TRBV4-1,TRBJ1-5,TRBD1,TGCGCCAGCAGCCAAGAGGGGCAGGGGGCTCAGCCCCAGCATTTT,CASSQEGQGAQPQHF
.,TRBV27,TRBJ1-2,TRBD1,TGTGCCAGCATCCCTCGGACAGGGAGTAACTATGGCTACACCTTC,CASIPRTGSNYGYTF
once,TRBV28,TRBJ2-7,.,TGTGCCAGCAGTTATAGCTCCTACGAGCAGTACTTC,CASSYSSYEQYF
.,TRBV13,TRBJ1-1,.,TGTGCCAGCAGCTTAGGTTTAGGGGCCCCTGAAGCTTTCTTT,CASSLGLGAPEAFF
once,TRBV29-1,TRBJ2-1,TRBD1,TGCAGCGTTGAAAAGGGCACAGGGGACGAGCAGTTCTTC,CSVEKGTGDEQFF
.,TRBV19,TRBJ2-5,TRBD2,TGTGCCAGTAGTATCTTAAGAGCGGGAGTCGTTTCAGACCAAGAGACCCAGTACTTC,CASSILRAGVVSDQETQYF
.,TRBV11-2,TRBJ2-7,TRBD1,TGTGCCAGCAGCTTGACAGGGCCGAGTTCCGAGCAGTACTTC,CASSLTGPSSEQYF
.,TRBV4-3,TRBJ2-5,.,TGCGCCAGCAGCCAATTATTGTCGGGTATGGAGACCCAGTACTTC,CASSQLLSGMETQYF
.,TRBV12-5,TRBJ2-1,TRBD1,TGTGCTAGTGGCGGGACAGCGACTTACAATGAGCAGTTCTTC,CASGGTATYNEQFF
.,TRBV7-9,TRBJ2-7,TRBD1,TGTGCCAGCAGCGCCGGGACAGGCTACGAGCAGTACTTC,CASSAGTGYEQYF
.,TRBV28,TRBJ2-5,.,TGTGCCAGCAGTCAAAACAGTAACCAAGAGACCCAGTACTTC,CASSQNSNQETQYF
.,TRBV27,TRBJ2-7,TRBD1,TGTGCCAGCAGTTTGCAGGGGGCTTACGAGCAGTACTTC,CASSLQGAYEQYF
.,TRBV5-6,TRBJ2-7,.,TGTGCCAGCAGCCCCGGGGCGCAGGGGGGTTCCTACGAGCAGTACTTC,CASSPGAQGGSYEQYF
.,TRBV28,TRBJ1-3,TRBD1,TGTGCCAGCACCTTCGGGACAGGGCCTGGAAACACCATATATTTT,CASTFGTGPGNTIYF
.,TRBV13,TRBJ2-2,.,TGTGCCAGCAGACCGCCTCGGCCTAGCGCGAACACCGGGGAGCTGTTTTTT,CASRPPRPSANTGELFF
.,TRBV9,TRBJ2-3,.,TGTGCCAGCAGCGTATGGCAGCGGGCAGATACGCAGTATTTT,CASSVWQRADTQYF
.,TRBV4-3,TRBJ2-1,.,TGCGCCAGCAGCGTCGAACAGGGTGGCAGGGTGGAGGTCAATGAGCAGTTCTTC,CASSVEQGGRVEVNEQFF
.,TRBV7-3,TRBJ1-1,.,TGTGCCAGCAGCTTAAGTCATCGGACTGAAGCTTTCTTT,CASSLSHRTEAFF
.,TRBV9,TRBJ2-1,.,TGTGCCAGCAGCGCTTCGGACAATGAGCAGTTCTTC,CASSASDNEQFF
once,TRBV28,TRBJ2-1,TRBD2,TGTGCCAGCAGGGTTAGCGGGATAACCTACAATGAGCAGTTCTTC,CASRVSGITYNEQFF
.,TRBV7-2,TRBJ2-7,.,TGTGCCAGCAGCTCCTTGCTGGGGACAAGCTACGAGCAGTACTTC,CASSSLLGTSYEQYF
.,TRBV6-6,TRBJ2-5,.,TGTGCCAGCAGCTTGGTCGGGGGCCAAGAGACCCAGTACTTC,CASSLVGGQETQYF
few,TRBV13,TRBJ1-1,.,TGTGCCAGCAGCCCCCTGGGAGGGGGTACTGAAGCTTTCTTT,CASSPLGGGTEAFF
.,TRBV7-6,TRBJ2-7,TRBD1,TGTGCCAGCAGCCCAGGACAGGGGGCGCTTTACGAGCAGTACTTC,CASSPGQGALYEQYF